This entry describes one T cell receptor beta chain. Its matching antigen is unknown. Replicate PCRs run on sorted subsets employed approximately 200 ng DNA, 30,000 to 35,000 T cell genomes. The data were produced by immunoSEQ multiplex PCR, yet TCRdb's version contains in-frame clones alone and is incomplete. The sample consists of 1.6 million or so clones, about 96% of them appearing once. All participating donors were Caucasian adults from Nashville, Tennessee. Trimming removed 6 bases from V and 6 bases from J, with 10 bases in between. Per germline, CDR1 SEHNR and CDR2 FQNEAQ (reference sequence). The length of the CDR3 is 12 residues. This entry belongs to a study of shared clonotypes between healthy human individuals. Across the whole study: A donor's plate count was three for CD4 naive and three for CD4 memory; CD8 naive had two and CD8 memory one.

Study findings and constraints: The study generally estimated greater richness for naive than memory subsets.

The rearrangement links TRBV7-9 to TRBJ2-3; a possible D gene is TRBD1 (6 bases). The sample taken for sequencing was naive CD4+ T cells sorted from blood. Sample subset: CD45RA+ positively selected. The receptor was isolated from a man aged 30 to 39 in good health. CDR3 sequence (DNA): TGTGCCAGCAGTCAGGGGCGGGATACGCAGTATTTT. Protein product: CASSQGRDTQYF.